Reported below is one T cell receptor (beta chain). Its target is unknown. Amplification used 60 Vbeta primers and 13 Jbeta primers. This table comes from immunoSEQ multiplex PCR, and its TCRdb copy is limited to in-frame clones, with some not included. The sample lists 180,000 or so clones; about 80% were seen once. This sample was taken from a study of cytomegalovirus exposure and HLA in healthy donors. The study's findings and limits: 150 or so TCR beta chains were listed as cytomegalovirus-associated. DRB1 had the most TCR associations and HLA-C the fewest, a later analysis found, with rates varying by HLA locus. Common viral pathogens were later found to be apparently linked to several of the most significant clusters. Rarity characterized most TCR sequences, yet some public TCRs appeared in many donors.

The sequencing input was PBMCs. This TCR was sampled from a young woman in good health and CMV-seropositive.

CDR3 sequence reads: CASRARTGGYHYGYTF. In DNA, the CDR3 is TGTGCCAGCAGAGCCCGGACAGGGGGCTACCACTATGGCTACACCTTC. The rearrangement links TRBV27 to TRBJ1-2, with TRBD1 identical over 11 bases. The V gene's germline CDR1 is MNHEY and CDR2 SMNVEV (reference sequence). Germline trimming cut 6 bases from V and 3 bases from J; bases unmatched to any gene: 9. CDR3 size: 16 residues.